Following are 8 T cell receptor beta chains from one sample sequenced in a study of blood T cells in healthy people across ages (dated by TCRdb to 2014 to 2015). The receptor library was made with 5' RACE. The listed sequencing device is Illumina HiSeq 2500. A second PCR of roughly 6 to 11 cycles was performed with a sample-barcoded 5' primer and a J-beta primer mix. Starting from the raw public reads, TCRdb applied fastp trimming at Q25, assembled clones with MiXCR and retained in-frame beta chains. All rows with the same CDR3 protein become a single entry with the most common DNA and genes. In all, the sample holds about 2 million distinct CDR3 sequences, and just under 50% of those were seen once. Approximately 2% of the sample rests with the top ten. The sample taken for sequencing was blood. These receptor sequences come from a woman between 40 and 50 years old in good health.

This chain uses TRBV29-1 with TRBJ1-1; the D is unclear. The CDR3 length is 9 residues. Per the germline V gene, CDR1 is SQVTM and CDR2 is ANQGSEA. The ends were cut back, 4 bases at V and 7 bases at J, with 4 bases in the middle. The CDR3 DNA reads as TGCAGCGTTGGGGATGAAGCTTTCTTT. This codes for CSVGDEAFF. Variable domain in full (rest from reference TRBV29-1 and TRBJ1-1): SAVISQKPSRDICQRGTSLTIQCQVDSQVTMMFWYRQQPGQSLTLIATANQGSEATYESGFVIDKFPISRPNLTFSTLTVSNMSPEDSSIYLCSVGDEAFFGQGTRLTVV.

This clonotype turned up a few times. The CDR3 coding sequence is TGCGCCAGCAGCCAAGGGACTAGCGTGCAATACGAGCAGTACTTC. Its protein is CASSQGTSVQYEQYF. The gene calls are TRBV4-1 and TRBJ2-7; 9 positions match TRBD2. J was trimmed by 4 bases and V by 1 base; bases with no gene match: 5. The CDR3 contains 15 residues. CDR1 and CDR2 (germline): MGHRA, YSYEKL.

This clonotype was seen more than once but under ten times. The gene calls are TRBV20-1 and TRBJ2-1; possibly TRBD2 for D (6 bases). Trimming shortened V by 6 bases and J by 7 bases, and 10 bases separated the two germline ends. The CDR3 runs 11 residues. The germline V gene has CDR1 DFQATT and CDR2 SNEGSKA (reference sequence). This CDR3 reads CSAEGRNEQFF. The CDR3 region has the DNA TGCAGTGCGGAGGGGAGGAATGAGCAGTTCTTC.

This clonotype was seen only a few times. The rearrangement joins TRBV7-9 to TRBJ2-1; D gene unclear. The V end lost 5 bases, the J end lost 0 bases, and 8 bases lay between the germline ends. This CDR3 region has 14 residues. Germline V gives CDR1 SEHNR, CDR2 FQNEAQ (reference sequence). Written as DNA, the CDR3 is TGTGCCAGCAGCCCAGTGCCCTCCTACAATGAGCAGTTCTTC. It yields the protein CASSPVPSYNEQFF.

V gene TRBV28 combines with J gene TRBJ1-5, with D tentatively TRBD1 (6 bases). The CDR3 extends over 15 amino acids. The V end was cut by 8 bases, the J end by 2 bases, with 16 bases between. CDR1 MDHEN and CDR2 SYDVKM come from the germline V gene. The CDR3 DNA is TGTGCCAGCTCTAATGAGGGGGTGGGCAATCAGCCCCAGCATTTT. Residues: CASSNEGVGNQPQHF.

The chain employs TRBV20-1 and TRBJ2-5; tentative D call: TRBD2 (7 bases). The J call may be incorrect, as the DNA end agrees better with TRBJ2-7. Germline CDR1 is DFQATT and CDR2 is SNEGSKA (reference sequence). The CDR3 sequence is 12 residues long. The DNA of the CDR3 is TGCAGTGCTAACAGGGAGGGGTACGAGCAGTACTTC. Its protein product is CSANREGYEQYF.

Only a few counts were recorded for this clonotype. The chain recombines TRBV7-9 with TRBJ2-7, with 10 bases that match TRBD2. The CDR3 extends over 19 amino acids. With 3 bases clipped from V and 4 bases from J, the junction kept 18 bases outside the gene matches. Germline CDR1 SEHNR, CDR2 FQNEAQ (reference sequence). The CDR3 bases are TGTGCCAGCAGCTTTGGCATGGGAAAGCGGGGGGGCCTCGGATACGAGCAGTACTTC. Amino acids: CASSFGMGKRGGLGYEQYF.

The table lists this clonotype with a few counts. V and J are TRBV4-2 and TRBJ2-3; no clear D gene. This CDR3 comprises 15 residues. V was clipped by 1 base and J by 4 bases, with 12 bases between them. Looked up from germline, CDR1 is LGHNA and CDR2 is YNFKEQ. CDR3 in amino acids: CASSQGISDPDTQYF. The CDR3 DNA sequence: TGTGCCAGCAGCCAAGGTATTAGTGATCCAGATACGCAGTATTTT.